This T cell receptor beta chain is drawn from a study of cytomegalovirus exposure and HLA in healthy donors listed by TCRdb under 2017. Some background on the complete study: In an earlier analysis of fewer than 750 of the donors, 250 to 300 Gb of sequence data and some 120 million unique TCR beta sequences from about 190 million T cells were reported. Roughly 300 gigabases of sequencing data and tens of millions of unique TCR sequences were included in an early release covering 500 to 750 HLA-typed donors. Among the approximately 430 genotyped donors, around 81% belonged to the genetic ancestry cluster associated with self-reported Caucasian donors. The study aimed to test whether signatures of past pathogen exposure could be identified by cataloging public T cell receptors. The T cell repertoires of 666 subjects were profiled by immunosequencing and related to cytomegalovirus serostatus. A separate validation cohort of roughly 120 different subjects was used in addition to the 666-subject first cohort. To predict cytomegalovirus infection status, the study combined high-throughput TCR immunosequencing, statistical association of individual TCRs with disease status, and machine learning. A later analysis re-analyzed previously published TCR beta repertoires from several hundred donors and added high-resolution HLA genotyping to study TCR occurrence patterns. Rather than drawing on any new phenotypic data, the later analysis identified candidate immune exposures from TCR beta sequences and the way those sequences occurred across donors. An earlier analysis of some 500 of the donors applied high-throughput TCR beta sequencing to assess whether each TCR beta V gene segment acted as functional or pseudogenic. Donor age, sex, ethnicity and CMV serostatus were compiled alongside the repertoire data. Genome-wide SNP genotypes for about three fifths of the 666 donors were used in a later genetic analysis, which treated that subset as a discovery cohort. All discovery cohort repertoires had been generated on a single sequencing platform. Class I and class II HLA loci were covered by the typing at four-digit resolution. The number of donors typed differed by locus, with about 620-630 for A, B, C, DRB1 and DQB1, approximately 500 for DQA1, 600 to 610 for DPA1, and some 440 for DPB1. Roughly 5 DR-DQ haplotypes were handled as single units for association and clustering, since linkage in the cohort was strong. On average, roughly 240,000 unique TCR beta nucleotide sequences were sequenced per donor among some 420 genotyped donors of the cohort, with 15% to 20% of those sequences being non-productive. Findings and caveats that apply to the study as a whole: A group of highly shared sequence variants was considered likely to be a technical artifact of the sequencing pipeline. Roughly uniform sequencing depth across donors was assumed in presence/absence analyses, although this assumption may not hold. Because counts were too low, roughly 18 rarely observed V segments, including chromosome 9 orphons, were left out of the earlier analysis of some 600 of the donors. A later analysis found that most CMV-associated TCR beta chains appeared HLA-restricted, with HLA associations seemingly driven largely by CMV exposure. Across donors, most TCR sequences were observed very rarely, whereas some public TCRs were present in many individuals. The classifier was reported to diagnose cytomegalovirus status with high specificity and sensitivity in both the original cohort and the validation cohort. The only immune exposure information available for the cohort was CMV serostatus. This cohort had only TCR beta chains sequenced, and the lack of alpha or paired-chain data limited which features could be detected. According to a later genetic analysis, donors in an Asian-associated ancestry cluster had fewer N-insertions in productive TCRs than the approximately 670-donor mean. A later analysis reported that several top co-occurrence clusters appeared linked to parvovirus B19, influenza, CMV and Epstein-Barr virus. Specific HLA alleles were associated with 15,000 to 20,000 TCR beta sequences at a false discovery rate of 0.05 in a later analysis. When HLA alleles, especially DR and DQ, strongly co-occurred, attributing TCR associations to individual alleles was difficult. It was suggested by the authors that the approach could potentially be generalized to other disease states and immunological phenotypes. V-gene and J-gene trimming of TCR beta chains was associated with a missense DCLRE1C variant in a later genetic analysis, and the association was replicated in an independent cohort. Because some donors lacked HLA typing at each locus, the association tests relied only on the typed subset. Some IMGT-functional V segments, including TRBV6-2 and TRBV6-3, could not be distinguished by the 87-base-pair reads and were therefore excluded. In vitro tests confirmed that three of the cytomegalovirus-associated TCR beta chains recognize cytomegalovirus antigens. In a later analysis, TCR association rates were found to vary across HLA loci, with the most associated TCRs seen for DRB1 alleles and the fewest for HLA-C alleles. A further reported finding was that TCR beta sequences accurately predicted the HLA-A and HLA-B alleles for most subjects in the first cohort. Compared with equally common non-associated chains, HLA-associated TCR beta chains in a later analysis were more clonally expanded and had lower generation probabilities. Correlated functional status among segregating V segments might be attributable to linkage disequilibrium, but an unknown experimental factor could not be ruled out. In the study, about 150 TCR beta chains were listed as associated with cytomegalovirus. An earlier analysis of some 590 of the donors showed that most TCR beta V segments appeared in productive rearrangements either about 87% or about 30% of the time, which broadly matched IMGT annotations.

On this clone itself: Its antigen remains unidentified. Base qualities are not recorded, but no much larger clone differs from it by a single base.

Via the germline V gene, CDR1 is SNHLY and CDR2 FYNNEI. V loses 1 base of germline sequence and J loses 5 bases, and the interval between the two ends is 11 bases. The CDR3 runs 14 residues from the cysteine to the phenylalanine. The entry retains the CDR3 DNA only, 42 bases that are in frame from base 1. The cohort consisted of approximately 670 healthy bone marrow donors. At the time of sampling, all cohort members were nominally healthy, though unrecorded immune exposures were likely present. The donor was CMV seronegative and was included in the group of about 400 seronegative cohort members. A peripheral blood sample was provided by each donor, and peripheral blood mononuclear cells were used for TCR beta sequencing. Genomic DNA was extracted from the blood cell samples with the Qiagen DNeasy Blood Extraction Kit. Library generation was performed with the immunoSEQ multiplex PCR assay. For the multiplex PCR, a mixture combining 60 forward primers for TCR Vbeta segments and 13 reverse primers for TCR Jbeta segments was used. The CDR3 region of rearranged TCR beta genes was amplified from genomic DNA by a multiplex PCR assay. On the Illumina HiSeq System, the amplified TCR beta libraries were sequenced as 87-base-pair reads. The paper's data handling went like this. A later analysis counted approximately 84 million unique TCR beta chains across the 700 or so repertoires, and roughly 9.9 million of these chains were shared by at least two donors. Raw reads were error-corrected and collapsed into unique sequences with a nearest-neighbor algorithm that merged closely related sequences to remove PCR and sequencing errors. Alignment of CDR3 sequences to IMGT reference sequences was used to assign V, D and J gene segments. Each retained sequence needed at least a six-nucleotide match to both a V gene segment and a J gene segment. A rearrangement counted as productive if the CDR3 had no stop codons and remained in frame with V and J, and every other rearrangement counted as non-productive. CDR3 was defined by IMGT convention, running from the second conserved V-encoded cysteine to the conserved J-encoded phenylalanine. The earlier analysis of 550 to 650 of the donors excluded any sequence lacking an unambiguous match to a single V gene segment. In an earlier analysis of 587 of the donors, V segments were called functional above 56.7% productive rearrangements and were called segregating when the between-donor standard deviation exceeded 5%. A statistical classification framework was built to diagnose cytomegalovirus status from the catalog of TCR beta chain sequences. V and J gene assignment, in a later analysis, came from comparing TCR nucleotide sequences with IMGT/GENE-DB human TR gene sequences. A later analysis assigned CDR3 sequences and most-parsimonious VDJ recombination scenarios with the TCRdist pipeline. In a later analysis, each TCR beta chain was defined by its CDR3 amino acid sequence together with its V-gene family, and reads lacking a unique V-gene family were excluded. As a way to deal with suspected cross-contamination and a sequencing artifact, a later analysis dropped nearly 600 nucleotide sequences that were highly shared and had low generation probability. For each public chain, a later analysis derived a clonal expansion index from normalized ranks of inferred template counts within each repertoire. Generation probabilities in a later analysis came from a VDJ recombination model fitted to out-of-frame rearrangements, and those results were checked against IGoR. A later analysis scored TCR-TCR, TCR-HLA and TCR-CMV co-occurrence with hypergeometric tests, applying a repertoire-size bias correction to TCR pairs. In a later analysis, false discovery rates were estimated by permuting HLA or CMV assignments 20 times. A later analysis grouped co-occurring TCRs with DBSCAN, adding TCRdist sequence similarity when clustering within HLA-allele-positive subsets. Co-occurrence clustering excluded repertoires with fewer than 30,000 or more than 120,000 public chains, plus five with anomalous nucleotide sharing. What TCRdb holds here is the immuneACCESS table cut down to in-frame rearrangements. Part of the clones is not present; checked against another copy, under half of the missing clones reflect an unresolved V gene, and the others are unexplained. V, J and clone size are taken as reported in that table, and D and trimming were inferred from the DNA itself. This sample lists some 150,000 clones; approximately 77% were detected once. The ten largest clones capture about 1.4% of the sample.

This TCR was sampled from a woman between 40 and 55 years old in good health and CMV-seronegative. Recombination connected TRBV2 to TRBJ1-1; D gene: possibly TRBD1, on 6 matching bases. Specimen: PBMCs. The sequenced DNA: TGTGCCAGCAGTGAAGAATACAGGGTTACTGAAGCTTTCTTT. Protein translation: CASSEEYRVTEAFF.